The sequence of this T cell receptor beta chain was determined in a study of regulatory and conventional T cells in RAG deficiency. Regarding the study as a whole: Compared with controls, unique Treg TCR beta sequences dropped approximately 100-fold in Omenn syndrome and CID/AS. RAG-deficient patients showed markedly lower Shannon entropy and higher Simpson indices than control T-cell subsets.

Method: immunoSEQ multiplex PCR; TCRdb's copy keeps in-frame clones and lacks some. The table has over 8,000 clones, 89% seen once. There are 16 residues in the CDR3. About this clone: Its antigen is unknown.

Blood CD4+ CD25-high CD127-low regulatory T cells supplied the genomic DNA template. These records were also assigned to another study, of regulatory T cells. That source notes: Amplification used 52 TRBV primers and 13 TRBJ primers.

The TCR was taken from a human donor in good health. The sample was Tregs sorted from blood. The gene calls are TRBV1 and TRBJ2-4; the table's D call, TRBD2, has no DNA check behind it. TRBV1 is recorded as a pseudogene. This chain's CDR3 is CTSSGWRGRAKNIQYF. The CDR3 coding sequence is TGCACCAGCAGTGGGTGGAGGGGAAGAGCCAAAAACATTCAGTACTTC.